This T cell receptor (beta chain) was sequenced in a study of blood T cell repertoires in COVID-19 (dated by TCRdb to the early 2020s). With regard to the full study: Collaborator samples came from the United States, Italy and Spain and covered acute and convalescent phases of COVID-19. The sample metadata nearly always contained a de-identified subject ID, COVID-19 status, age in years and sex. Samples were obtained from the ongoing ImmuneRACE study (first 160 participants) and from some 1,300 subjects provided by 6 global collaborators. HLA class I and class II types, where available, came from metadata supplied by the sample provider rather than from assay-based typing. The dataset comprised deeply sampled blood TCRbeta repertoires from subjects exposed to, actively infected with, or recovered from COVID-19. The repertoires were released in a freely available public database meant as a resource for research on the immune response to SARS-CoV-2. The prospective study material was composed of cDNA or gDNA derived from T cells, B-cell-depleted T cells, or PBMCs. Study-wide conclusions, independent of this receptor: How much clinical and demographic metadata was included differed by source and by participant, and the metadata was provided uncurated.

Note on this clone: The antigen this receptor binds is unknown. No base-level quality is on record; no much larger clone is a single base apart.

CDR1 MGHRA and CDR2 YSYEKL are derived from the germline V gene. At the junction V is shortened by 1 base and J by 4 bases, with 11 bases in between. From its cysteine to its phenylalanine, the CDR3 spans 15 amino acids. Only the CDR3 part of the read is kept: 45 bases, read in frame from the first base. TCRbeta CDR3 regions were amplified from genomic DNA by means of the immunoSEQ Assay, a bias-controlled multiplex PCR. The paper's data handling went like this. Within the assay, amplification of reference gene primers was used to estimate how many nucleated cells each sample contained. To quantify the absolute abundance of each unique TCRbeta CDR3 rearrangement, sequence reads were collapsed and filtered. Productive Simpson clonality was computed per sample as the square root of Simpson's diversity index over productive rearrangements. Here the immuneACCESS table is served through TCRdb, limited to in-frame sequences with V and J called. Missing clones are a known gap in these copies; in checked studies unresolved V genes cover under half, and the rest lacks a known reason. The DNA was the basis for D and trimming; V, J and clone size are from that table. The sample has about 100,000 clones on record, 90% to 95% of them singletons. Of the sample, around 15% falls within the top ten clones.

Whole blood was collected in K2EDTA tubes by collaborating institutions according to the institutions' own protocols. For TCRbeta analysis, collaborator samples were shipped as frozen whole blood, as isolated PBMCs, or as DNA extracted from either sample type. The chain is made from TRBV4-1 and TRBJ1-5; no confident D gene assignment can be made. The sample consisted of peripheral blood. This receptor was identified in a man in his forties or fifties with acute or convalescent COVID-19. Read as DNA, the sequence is TGCGCCAGCAGCCAAGGGCCTAGCGGGAATCAGCCCCAGCATTTT. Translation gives CASSQGPSGNQPQHF.